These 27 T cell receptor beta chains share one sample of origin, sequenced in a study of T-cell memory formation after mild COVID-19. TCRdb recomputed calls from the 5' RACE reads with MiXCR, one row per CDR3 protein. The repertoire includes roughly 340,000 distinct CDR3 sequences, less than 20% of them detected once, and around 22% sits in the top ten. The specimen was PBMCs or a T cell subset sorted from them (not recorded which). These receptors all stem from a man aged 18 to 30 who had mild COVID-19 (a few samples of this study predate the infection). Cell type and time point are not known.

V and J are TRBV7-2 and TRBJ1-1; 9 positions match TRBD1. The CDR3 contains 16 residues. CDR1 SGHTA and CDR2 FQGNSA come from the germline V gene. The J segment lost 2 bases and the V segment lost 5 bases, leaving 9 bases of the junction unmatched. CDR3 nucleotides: TGTGCCAGCAGCACTCACAGGGGGCAGAGTAACACTGAAGCTTTCTTT. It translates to CASSTHRGQSNTEAFF.

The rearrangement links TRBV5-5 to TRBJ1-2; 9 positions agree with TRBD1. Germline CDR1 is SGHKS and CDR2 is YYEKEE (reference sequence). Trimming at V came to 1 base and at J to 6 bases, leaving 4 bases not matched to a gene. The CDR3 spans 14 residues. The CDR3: CASSLSQGANGYTF. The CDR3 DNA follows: TGTGCCAGCAGCTTGTCACAGGGGGCGAATGGCTACACCTTC.

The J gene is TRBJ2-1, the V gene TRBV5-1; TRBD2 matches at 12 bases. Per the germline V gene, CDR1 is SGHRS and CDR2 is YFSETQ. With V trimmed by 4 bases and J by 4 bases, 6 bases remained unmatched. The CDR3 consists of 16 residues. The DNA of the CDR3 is TGCGCCAGCAGCCCCGGGCTAGCGGGGGGGTACAATGAGCAGTTCTTC. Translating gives CASSPGLAGGYNEQFF.

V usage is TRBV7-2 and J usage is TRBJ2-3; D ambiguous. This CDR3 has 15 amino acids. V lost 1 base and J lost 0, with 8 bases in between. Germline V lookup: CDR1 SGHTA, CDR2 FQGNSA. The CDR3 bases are TGTGCCAGCAGCTTAGTGGACGGGAGCACAGATACGCAGTATTTT. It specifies CASSLVDGSTDTQYF. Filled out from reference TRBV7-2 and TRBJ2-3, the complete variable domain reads GAGVSQSPSNKVTEKGKDVELRCDPISGHTALYWYRQSLGQGLEFLIYFQGNSAPDKSGLPSDRFSAERTGGSVSTLTIQRTQQEDSAVYLCASSLVDGSTDTQYFGPGTRLTVL.

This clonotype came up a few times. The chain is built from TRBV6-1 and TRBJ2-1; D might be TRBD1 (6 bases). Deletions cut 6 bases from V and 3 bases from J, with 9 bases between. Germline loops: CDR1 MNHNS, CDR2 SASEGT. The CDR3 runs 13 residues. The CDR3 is CASSRQVYNEQFF. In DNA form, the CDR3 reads TGTGCCAGCAGCCGACAGGTCTACAATGAGCAGTTCTTC.

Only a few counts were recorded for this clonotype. Here the CDR3 reads CASQGTSGGYNEQFF. The CDR3 nucleotides are TGTGCCAGCCAGGGCACTAGCGGGGGGTACAATGAGCAGTTCTTC. The rearrangement uses TRBV2 and TRBJ2-1; TRBD2 aligns across 12 bases. There are 15 residues in the CDR3. Trimming took 8 bases from V and 4 from J; bases not matched to a gene: 6. CDR1 and CDR2 (germline): SNHLY, FYNNEI. Full variable domain (rest looked up from reference TRBV2 and TRBJ2-1): EPEVTQTPSHQVTQMGQEVILRCVPISNHLYFYWYRQILGQKVEFLVSFYNNEISEKSEIFDDQFSVERPDGSNFTLKIRSTKLEDSAMYFCASQGTSGGYNEQFFGPGTRLTVL.

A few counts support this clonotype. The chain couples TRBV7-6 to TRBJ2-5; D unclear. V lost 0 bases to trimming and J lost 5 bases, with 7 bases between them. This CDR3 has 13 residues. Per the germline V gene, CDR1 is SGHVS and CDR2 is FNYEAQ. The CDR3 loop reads CASSLAFLETQYF. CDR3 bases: TGTGCCAGCAGCTTAGCCTTCTTGGAGACCCAGTACTTC.

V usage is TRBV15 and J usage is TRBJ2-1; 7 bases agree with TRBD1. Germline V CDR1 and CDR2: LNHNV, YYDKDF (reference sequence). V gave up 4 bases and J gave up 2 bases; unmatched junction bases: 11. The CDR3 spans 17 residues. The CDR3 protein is CATSKCRGYGTYNEQFF. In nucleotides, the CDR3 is TGTGCCACCAGCAAATGCAGGGGGTATGGTACCTACAATGAGCAGTTCTTC.

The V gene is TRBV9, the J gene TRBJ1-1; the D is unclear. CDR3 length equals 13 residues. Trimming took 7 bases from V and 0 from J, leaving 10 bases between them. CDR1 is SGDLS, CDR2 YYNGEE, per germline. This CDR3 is CASGPDLNTEAFF. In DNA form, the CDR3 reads TGTGCCAGCGGACCGGACTTGAACACTGAAGCTTTCTTT.

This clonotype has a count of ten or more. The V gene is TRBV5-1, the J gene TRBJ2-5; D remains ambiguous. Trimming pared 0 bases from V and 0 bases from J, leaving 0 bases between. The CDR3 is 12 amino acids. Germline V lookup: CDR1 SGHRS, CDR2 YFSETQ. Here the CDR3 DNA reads TGCGCCAGCAGCTTGGACCAAGAGACCCAGTACTTC. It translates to CASSLDQETQYF.

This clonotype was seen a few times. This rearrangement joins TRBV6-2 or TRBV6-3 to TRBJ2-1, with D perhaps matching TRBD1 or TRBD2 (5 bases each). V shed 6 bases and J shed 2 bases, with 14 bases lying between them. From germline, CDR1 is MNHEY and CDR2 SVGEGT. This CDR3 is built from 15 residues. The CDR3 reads CASRVGDGTYNEQFF. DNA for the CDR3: TGTGCCAGCAGAGTTGGGGACGGAACCTACAATGAGCAGTTCTTC.

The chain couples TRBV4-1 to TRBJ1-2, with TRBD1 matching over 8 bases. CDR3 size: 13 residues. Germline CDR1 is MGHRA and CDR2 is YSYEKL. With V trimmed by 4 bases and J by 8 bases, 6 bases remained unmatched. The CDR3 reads CASSPPGTGGYTF. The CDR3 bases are TGCGCCAGCAGCCCTCCGGGGACAGGCGGCTACACCTTC.

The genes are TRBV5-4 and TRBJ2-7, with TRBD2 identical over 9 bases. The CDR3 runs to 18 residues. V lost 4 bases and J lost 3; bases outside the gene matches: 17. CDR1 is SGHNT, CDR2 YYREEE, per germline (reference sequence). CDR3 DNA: TGTGCCAGCAGCGGAACCGGGACTAGCTATTCAATGGGCTACGAGCAGTACTTC. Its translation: CASSGTGTSYSMGYEQYF.

CDR3 loop: CASSPPRPYTEAFF. For the CDR3, the DNA is TGTGCCAGCAGTCCCCCTCGACCCTACACTGAAGCTTTCTTT. The rearrangement uses TRBV12-3 or TRBV12-4 and TRBJ1-1; D not certain. The germline V and J ends were trimmed by 5 bases and 3 bases, with 13 bases remaining between them. CDR3 length: 14 residues.

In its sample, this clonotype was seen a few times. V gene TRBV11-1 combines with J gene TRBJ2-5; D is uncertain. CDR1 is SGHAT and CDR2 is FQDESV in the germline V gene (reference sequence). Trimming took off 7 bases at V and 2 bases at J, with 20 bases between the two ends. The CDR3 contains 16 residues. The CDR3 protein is CASTPGSAGWQETQYF. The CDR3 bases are TGTGCCAGCACCCCGGGTAGTGCTGGGTGGCAAGAGACCCAGTACTTC.

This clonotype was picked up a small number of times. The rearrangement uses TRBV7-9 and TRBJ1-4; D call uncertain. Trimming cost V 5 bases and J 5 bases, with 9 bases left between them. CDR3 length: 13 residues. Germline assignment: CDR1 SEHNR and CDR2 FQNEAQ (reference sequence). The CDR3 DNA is TGTGCCAGCAGCACGAGGGCCAATGAAAAACTGTTTTTT. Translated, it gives CASSTRANEKLFF.

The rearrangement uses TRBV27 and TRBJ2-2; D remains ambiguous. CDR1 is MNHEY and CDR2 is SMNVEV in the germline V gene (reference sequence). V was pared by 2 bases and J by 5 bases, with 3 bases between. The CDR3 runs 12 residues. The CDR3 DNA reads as TGTGCCAGCAGTTTAATGACCGGGGAGCTGTTTTTT. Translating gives CASSLMTGELFF.

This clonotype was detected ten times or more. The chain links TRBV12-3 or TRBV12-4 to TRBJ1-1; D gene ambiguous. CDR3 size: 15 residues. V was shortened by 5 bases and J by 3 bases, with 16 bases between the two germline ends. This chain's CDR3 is CASSPAHNRDTEAFF. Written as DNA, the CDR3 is TGTGCCAGCAGTCCCGCCCATAATCGGGACACTGAAGCTTTCTTT.

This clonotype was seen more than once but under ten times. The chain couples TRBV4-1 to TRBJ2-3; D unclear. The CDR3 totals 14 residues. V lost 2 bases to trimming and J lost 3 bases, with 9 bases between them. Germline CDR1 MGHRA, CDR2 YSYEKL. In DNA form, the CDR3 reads TGCGCCAGCAGCCAATTTGGTATTACAGATACGCAGTATTTT. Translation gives CASSQFGITDTQYF.

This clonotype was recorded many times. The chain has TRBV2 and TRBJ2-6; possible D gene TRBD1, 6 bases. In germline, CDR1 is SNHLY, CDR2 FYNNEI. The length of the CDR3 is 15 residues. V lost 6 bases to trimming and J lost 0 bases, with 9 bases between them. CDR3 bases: TGTGCCAGCAGCCGGGACAACTCTGGGGCCAACGTCCTGACTTTC. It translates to CASSRDNSGANVLTF.

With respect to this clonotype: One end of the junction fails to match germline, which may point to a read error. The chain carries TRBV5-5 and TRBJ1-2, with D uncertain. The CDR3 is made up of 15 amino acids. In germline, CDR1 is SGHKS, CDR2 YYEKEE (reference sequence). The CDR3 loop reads CASSLAYLGGGGNTF. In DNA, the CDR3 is TGTGCCAGCAGCTTGGCGTATCTGGGAGGAGGTGGCAACACCTTC.

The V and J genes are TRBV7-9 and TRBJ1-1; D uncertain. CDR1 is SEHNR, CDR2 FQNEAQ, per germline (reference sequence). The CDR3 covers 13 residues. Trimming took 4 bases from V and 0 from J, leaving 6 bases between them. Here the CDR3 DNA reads TGTGCCAGCAGCTCCACAATGAACACTGAAGCTTTCTTT. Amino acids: CASSSTMNTEAFF. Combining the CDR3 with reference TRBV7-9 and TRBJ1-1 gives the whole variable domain DTGVSQNPRHKITKRGQNVTFRCDPISEHNRLYWYRQTLGQGPEFLTYFQNEAQLEKSRLLSDRFSAERPKGSFSTLEIQRTEQGDSAMYLCASSSTMNTEAFFGQGTRLTVV.

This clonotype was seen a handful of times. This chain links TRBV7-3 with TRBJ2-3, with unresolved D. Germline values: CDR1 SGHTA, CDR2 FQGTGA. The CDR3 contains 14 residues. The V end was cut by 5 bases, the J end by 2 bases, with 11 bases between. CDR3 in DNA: TGTGCCAGCAGCGTCGTGGGGAACACAGATACGCAGTATTTT. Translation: CASSVVGNTDTQYF.

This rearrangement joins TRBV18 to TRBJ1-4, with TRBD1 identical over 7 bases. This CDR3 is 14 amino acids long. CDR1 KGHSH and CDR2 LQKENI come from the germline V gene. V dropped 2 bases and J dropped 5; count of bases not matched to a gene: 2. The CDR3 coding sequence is TGTGCCAGCTCACCAACAGGGGTAAATGAAAAACTGTTTTTT. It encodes CASSPTGVNEKLFF.

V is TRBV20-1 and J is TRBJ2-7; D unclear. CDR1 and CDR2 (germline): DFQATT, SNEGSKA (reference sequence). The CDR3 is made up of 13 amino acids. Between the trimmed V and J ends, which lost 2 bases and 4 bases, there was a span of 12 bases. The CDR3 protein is CSARPGSLYEQYV. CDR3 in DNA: TGCAGTGCTAGACCTGGAAGTCTATACGAGCAGTACGTC.

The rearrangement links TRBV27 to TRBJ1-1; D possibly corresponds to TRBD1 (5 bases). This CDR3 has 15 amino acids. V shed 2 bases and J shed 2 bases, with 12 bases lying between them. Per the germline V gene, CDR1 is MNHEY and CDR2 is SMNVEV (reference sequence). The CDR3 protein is CASSLSLGTNTEAFF. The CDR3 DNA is TGTGCCAGCAGTTTAAGCCTAGGGACTAACACTGAAGCTTTCTTT.

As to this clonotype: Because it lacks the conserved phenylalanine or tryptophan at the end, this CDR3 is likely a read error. DNA for the CDR3: TGTGCCAGCAGTTTCTCCAGGGTCTATGGCTACACCCTC. Its protein product is CASSFSRVYGYTL. V and J are TRBV12-3 or TRBV12-4 and TRBJ1-2, with D perhaps TRBD1 (5 bases). This CDR3 spans 13 amino acids. V was trimmed by 3 bases and J by 4 bases, leaving 9 bases between them.